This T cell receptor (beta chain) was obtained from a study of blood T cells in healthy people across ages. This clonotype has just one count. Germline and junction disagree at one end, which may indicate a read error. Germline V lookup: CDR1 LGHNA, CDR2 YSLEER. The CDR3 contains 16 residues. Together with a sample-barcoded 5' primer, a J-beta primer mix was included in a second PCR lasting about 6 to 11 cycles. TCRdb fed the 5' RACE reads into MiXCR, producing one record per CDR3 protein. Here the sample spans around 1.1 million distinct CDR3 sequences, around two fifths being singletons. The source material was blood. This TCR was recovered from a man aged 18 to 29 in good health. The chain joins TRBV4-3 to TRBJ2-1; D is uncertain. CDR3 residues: CASCQDLRPSYNEQFF. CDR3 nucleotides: TGCGCCAGCTGCCAAGATCTACGGCCCTCCTACAATGAGCAGTTCTTC.